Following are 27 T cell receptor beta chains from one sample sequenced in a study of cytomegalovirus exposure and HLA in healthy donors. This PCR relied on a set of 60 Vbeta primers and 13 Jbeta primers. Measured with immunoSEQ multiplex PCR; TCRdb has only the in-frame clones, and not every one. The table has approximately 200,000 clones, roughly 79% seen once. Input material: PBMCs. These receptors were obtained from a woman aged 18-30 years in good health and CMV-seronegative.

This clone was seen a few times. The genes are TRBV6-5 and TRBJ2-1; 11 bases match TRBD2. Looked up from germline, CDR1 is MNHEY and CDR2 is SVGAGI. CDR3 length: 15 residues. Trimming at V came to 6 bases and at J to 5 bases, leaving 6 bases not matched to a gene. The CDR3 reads CASRLGTSGNNEQFF. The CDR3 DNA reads TGTGCCAGCAGGCTAGGGACTAGCGGAAACAATGAGCAGTTCTTC.

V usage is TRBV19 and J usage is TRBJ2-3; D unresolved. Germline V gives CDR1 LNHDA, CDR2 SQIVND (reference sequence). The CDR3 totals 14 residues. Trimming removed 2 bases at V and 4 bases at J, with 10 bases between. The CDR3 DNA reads TGTGCCAGTAGTATACCGGGTTCCTCAGATACGCAGTATTTT. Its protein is CASSIPGSSDTQYF. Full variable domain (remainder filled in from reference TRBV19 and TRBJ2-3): DGGITQSPKYLFRKEGQNVTLSCEQNLNHDAMYWYRQDPGQGLRLIYYSQIVNDFQKGDIAEGYSVSREKKESFPLTVTSAQKNPTAFYLCASSIPGSSDTQYFGPGTRLTVL.

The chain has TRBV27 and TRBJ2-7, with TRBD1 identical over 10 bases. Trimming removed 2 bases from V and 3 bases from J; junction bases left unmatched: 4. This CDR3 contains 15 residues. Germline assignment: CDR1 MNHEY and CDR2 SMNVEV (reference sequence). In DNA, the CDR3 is TGTGCCAGCAGTTTAGACAGGACAGGGGGCTACGAGCAGTACTTC. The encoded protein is CASSLDRTGGYEQYF.

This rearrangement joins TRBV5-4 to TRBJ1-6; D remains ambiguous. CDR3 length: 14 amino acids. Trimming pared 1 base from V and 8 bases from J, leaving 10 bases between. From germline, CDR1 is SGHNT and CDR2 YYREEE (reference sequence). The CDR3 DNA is TGTGCCAGCAGCTTGCAATTGGCCGATTCACCCCTCCACTTT. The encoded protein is CASSLQLADSPLHF.

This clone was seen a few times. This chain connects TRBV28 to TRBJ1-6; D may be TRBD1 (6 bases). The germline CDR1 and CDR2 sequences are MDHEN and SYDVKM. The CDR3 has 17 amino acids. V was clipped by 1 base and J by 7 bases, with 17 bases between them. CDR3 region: CASSLYTGSTPNSPLHF. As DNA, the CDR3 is TGTGCCAGCAGTTTATACACAGGGTCCACCCCAAATTCACCCCTCCACTTT. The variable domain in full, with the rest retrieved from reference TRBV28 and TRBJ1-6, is DVKVTQSSRYLVKRTGEKVFLECVQDMDHENMFWYRQDPGLGLRLIYFSYDVKMKEKGDIPEGYSVSREKKERFSLILESASTNQTSMYLCASSLYTGSTPNSPLHFGNGTRLTVT.

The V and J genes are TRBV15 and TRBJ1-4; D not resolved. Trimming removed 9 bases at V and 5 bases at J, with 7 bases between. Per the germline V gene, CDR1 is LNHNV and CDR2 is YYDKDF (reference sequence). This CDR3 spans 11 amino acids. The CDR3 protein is CATKENEKLFF. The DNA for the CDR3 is TGTGCCACAAAAGAGAATGAAAAACTGTTTTTT.

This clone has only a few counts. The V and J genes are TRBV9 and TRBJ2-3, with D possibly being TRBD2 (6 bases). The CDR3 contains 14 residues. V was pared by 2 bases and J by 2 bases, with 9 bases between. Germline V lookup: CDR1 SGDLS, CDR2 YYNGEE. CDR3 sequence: CASSVSGATDTQYF. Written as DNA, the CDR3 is TGTGCCAGCAGCGTCTCGGGAGCCACAGATACGCAGTATTTT.

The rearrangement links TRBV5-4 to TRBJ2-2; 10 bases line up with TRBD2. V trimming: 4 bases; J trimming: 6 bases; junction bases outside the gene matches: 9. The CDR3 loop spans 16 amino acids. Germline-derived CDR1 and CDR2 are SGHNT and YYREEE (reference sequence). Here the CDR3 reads CASSPTILAGAGELFF. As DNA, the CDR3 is TGTGCCAGCAGCCCTACCATTCTAGCGGGAGCCGGGGAGCTGTTTTTT.

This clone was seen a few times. CDR3 sequence reads: CASSLVGGGSYNEQFF. The CDR3 coding sequence is TGTGCCAGCAGTTTGGTAGGGGGCGGCTCCTACAATGAGCAGTTCTTC. This chain connects TRBV27 to TRBJ2-1; 7 bases map to TRBD1. V lost 3 bases, J lost 0 bases, and 5 bases stayed unmatched. This CDR3 is 16 amino acids long. Looked up from germline, CDR1 is MNHEY and CDR2 is SMNVEV (reference sequence).

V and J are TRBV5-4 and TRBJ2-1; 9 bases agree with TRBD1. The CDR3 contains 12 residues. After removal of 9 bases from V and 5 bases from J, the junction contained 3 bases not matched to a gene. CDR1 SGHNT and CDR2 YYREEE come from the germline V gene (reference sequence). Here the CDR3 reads CATGQGDNEQFF. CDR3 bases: TGTGCCACGGGACAGGGCGACAATGAGCAGTTCTTC.

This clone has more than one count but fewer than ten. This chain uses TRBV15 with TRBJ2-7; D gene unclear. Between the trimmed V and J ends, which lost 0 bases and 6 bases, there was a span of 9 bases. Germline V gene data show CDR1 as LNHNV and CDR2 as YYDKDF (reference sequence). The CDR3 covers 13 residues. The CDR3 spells CATSRDAQTEQYF. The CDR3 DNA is TGTGCCACCAGCAGAGACGCACAGACCGAGCAGTACTTC.

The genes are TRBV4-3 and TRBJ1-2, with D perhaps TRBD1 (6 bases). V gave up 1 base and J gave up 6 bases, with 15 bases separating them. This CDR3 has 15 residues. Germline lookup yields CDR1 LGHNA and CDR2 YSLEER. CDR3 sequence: CASSQAQGGFDGYTF. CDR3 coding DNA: TGCGCCAGCAGCCAAGCCCAAGGGGGTTTTGATGGCTACACCTTC.

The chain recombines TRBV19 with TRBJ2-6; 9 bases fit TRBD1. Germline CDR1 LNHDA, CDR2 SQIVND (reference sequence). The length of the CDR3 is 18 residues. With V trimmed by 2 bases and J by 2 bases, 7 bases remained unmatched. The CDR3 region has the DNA TGTGCCAGTAGTATATTGGGACAGGGAACCCCTGGGGCCAACGTCCTGACTTTC. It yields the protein CASSILGQGTPGANVLTF.

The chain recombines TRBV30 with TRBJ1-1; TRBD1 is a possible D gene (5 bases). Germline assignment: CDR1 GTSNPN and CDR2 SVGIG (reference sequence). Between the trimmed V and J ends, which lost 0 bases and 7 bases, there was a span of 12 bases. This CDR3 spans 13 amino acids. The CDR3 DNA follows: TGTGCCTGGAGTGTAGGTGGGGGGGGTGAAGCTTTCTTT. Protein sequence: CAWSVGGGGEAFF.

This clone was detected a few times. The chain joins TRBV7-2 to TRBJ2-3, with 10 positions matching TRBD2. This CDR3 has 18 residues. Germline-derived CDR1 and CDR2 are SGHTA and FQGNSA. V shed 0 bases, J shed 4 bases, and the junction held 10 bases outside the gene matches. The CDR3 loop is CASSLAPVSGGWADTQYF. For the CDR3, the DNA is TGTGCCAGCAGCTTAGCCCCGGTTAGCGGGGGGTGGGCAGATACGCAGTATTTT.

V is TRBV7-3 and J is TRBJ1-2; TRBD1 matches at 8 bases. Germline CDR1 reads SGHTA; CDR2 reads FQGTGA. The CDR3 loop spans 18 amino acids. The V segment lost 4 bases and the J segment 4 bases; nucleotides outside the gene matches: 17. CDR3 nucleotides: TGTGCCAGCAGCTCAACCCCCACATTAGGACAGGGCCGCTATGGCTACACCTTC. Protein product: CASSSTPTLGQGRYGYTF.

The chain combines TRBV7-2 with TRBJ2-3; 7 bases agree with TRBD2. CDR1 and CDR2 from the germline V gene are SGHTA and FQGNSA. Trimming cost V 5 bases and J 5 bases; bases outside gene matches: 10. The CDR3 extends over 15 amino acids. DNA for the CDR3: TGTGCCAGCAGCCTGGGAGGGAGGGCGATAGATACGCAGTATTTT. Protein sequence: CASSLGGRAIDTQYF.

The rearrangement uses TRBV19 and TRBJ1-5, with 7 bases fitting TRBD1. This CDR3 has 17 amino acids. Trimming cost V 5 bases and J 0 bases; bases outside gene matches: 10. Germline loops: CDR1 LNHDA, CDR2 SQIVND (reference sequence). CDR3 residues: CASSWSGGEFSNQPQHF. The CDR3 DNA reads TGTGCCAGTAGTTGGTCAGGGGGTGAATTTAGCAATCAGCCCCAGCATTTT.

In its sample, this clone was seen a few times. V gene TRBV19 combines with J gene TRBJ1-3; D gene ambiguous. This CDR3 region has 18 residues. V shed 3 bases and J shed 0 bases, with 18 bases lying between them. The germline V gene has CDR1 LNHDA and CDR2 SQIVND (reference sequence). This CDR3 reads CASSITPSDFRSGNTIYF. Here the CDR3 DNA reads TGTGCCAGTAGTATTACACCTTCGGACTTTCGCTCTGGAAACACCATATATTTT.

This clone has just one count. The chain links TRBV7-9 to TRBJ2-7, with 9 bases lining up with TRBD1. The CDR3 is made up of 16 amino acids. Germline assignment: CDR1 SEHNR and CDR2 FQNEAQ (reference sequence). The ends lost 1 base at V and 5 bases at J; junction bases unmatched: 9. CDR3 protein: CASSLGRDRDFHEQYF. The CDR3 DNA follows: TGTGCCAGCAGCTTAGGCCGGGACAGGGACTTCCACGAGCAGTACTTC.

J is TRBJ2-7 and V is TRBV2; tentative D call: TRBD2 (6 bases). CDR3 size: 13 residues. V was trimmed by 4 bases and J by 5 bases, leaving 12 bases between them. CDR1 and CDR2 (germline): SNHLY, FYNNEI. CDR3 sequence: CASSVWGRNEQYF. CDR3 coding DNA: TGTGCCAGCAGTGTGTGGGGGAGGAACGAGCAGTACTTC. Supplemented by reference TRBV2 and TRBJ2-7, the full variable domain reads EPEVTQTPSHQVTQMGQEVILRCVPISNHLYFYWYRQILGQKVEFLVSFYNNEISEKSEIFDDQFSVERPDGSNFTLKIRSTKLEDSAMYFCASSVWGRNEQYFGPGTRLTVT.

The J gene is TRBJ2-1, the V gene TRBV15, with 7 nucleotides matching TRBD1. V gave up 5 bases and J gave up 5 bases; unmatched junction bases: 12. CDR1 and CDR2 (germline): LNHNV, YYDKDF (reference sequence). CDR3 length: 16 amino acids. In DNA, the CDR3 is TGTGCCACCAGCCCACGACAGGGATTGGGAAACAATGAGCAGTTCTTC. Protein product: CATSPRQGLGNNEQFF. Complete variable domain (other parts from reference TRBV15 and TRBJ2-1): DAMVIQNPRYQVTQFGKPVTLSCSQTLNHNVMYWYQQKSSQAPKLLFHYYDKDFNNEADTPDNFQSRRPNTSFCFLDIRSPGLGDTAMYLCATSPRQGLGNNEQFFGPGTRLTVL.

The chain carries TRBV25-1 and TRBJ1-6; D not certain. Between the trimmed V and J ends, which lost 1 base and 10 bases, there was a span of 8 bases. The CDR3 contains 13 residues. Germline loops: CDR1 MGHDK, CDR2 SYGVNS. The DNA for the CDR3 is TGTGCCAGCAGTGAATCAAACAGATCACCCCTCCACTTT. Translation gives CASSESNRSPLHF.

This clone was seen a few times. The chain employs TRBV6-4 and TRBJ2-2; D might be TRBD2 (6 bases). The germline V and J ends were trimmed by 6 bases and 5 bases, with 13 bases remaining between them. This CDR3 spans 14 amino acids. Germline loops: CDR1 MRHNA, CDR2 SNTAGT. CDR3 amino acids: CASRKEGKTGELFF. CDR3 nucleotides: TGTGCCAGCAGAAAGGAGGGTAAAACCGGGGAGCTGTTTTTT.

The DNA for the CDR3 is TGTGCCAGCAGCCCGGGACTAGATAACTACGAGCAGTACTTC. This translates into CASSPGLDNYEQYF. V is TRBV5-6 and J is TRBJ2-7, with TRBD2 identical over 8 bases. Germline-derived CDR1 and CDR2 are SGHDT and YYEEEE. CDR3 length: 14 amino acids. V was clipped by 4 bases and J by 3 bases; unmatched bases: 6.

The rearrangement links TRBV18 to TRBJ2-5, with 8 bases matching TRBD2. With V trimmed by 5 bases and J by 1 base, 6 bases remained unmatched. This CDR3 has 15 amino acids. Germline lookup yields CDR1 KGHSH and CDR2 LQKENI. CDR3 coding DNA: TGTGCCAGCTCATCCCTAGCGGGTACCCAAGAGACCCAGTACTTC. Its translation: CASSSLAGTQETQYF.

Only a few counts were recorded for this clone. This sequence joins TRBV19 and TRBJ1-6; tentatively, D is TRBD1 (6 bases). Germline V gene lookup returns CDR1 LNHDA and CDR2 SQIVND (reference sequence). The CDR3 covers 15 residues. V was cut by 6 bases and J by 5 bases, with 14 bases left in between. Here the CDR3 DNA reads TGTGCCAGTAGCACCGGGGGGGGGCATAATTCACCCCTCCACTTT. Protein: CASSTGGGHNSPLHF. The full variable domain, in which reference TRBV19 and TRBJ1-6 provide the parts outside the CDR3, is DGGITQSPKYLFRKEGQNVTLSCEQNLNHDAMYWYRQDPGQGLRLIYYSQIVNDFQKGDIAEGYSVSREKKESFPLTVTSAQKNPTAFYLCASSTGGGHNSPLHFGNGTRLTVT.